Shown below are 15 T cell receptor beta chains from a single sample sequenced in a study of cytomegalovirus exposure and HLA in healthy donors. PCR employed 60 Vbeta and 13 Jbeta primers. The repertoire was sequenced with immunoSEQ multiplex PCR; TCRdb's copy has only in-frame clones and lacks some. The table shows roughly 150,000 clones, with about 80% occurring only once. The material sequenced was PBMCs. These receptors originate from a man between 25 and 39 years old in good health and CMV-seronegative.

This clone was observed a single time. The chain combines TRBV27 with TRBJ2-1; TRBD2 might be the D (5 bases). This CDR3 is built from 15 residues. V lost 5 bases to trimming and J lost 5 bases, with 16 bases between them. Germline CDR1 MNHEY, CDR2 SMNVEV (reference sequence). This chain's CDR3 is CASSPLPAGHNEQFF. DNA for the CDR3: TGTGCCAGCAGTCCCCTTCCGGCGGGCCACAATGAGCAGTTCTTC.

The chain is built from TRBV28 and TRBJ1-2; D gene ambiguous. The V and J ends lost 4 bases and 8 bases respectively, with 11 bases between them. CDR1 and CDR2 (germline): MDHEN, SYDVKM. This CDR3 contains 12 residues. The CDR3 sequence is CASSWEMRGYTF. As DNA, the CDR3 is TGTGCCAGCAGTTGGGAGATGCGAGGCTACACCTTC.

The chain uses TRBV28 and TRBJ2-3, with TRBD1 as a possible D gene (6 bases). The germline gives CDR1 MDHEN, CDR2 SYDVKM. CDR3 length: 14 residues. V shed 8 bases and J shed 1 base, with 13 bases lying between them. The CDR3 spells CASRGGQRTDTQYF. CDR3 in DNA: TGTGCCAGCCGAGGAGGACAGCGCACAGATACGCAGTATTTT.

The V gene is TRBV6-1, the J gene TRBJ1-1; D is unclear. The CDR3 has 14 residues. CDR1 is MNHNS, CDR2 SASEGT, per germline. Trimming shortened V by 2 bases and J by 6 bases, and 13 bases separated the two germline ends. As DNA, the CDR3 is TGTGCCAGCAGTGAATTTCCGGTTATCGCTGAAGCTTTCTTT. Amino acid sequence: CASSEFPVIAEAFF.

There are a few counts of this clone. The chain uses TRBV28 and TRBJ2-1, with a tentative D call TRBD1 (7 bases). Trimming stripped 5 bases from V and 8 bases from J, with 19 bases between. The CDR3 runs to 15 residues. In germline, CDR1 is MDHEN, CDR2 SYDVKM. The CDR3 bases are TGTGCCAGCAGTAACGGAGGGGGCGCCGGGGATGAGCAGTTCTTC. Translating it yields CASSNGGGAGDEQFF.

This rearrangement joins TRBV7-9 to TRBJ2-3; D gene uncertain. Germline V CDR1 and CDR2: SEHNR, FQNEAQ (reference sequence). The CDR3 contains 16 residues. The germline V and J ends were trimmed by 3 bases and 1 base, with 14 bases remaining between them. CDR3 in DNA: TGTGCCAGCAGCTTCGCACGAGGAGTTGGCACAGATACGCAGTATTTT. As protein: CASSFARGVGTDTQYF.

This clone was observed a single time. V usage is TRBV11-2 and J usage is TRBJ1-2; the match to TRBD1 covers 10 bases. From germline, CDR1 is SGHAT and CDR2 FQNNGV. Unmatched junction bases numbered 7, after V lost 4 bases and J lost 5 bases. The CDR3 covers 15 residues. This CDR3 reads CASSSGQGVWYGYTF. CDR3 DNA sequence: TGTGCCAGCAGCTCTGGACAGGGGGTTTGGTATGGCTACACCTTC.

The genes are TRBV2 and TRBJ1-2; D remains ambiguous. This CDR3 is 12 amino acids long. V lost 3 bases and J lost 8, with 10 bases in between. Germline CDR1 reads SNHLY; CDR2 reads FYNNEI. The chain's CDR3 is CASSERVGGYTF. The CDR3, as DNA: TGTGCCAGCAGTGAGAGGGTCGGGGGCTACACCTTC.

The rearrangement uses TRBV13 and TRBJ2-1; 8 nucleotides align to TRBD2. The CDR3 sequence is 17 residues long. Germline lookup yields CDR1 PRHDT and CDR2 FYEKMQ (reference sequence). The ends lost 4 bases at V and 1 base at J; junction bases unmatched: 9. For the CDR3, the DNA is TGTGCCAGCAGCTCGGGGTCCCTAGCGGGTTCCTACAATGAGCAGTTCTTC. Amino acids: CASSSGSLAGSYNEQFF.

The chain recombines TRBV18 with TRBJ1-1, with D hard to call. The CDR3 has 9 residues. Germline CDR1 and CDR2: KGHSH and LQKENI. V dropped 6 bases and J dropped 7 bases, with 3 bases sitting between them. The CDR3 nucleotides are TGTGCCAGCTCCTTTGAAGCTTTCTTT. This encodes CASSFEAFF.

The chain has TRBV11-3 and TRBJ2-3; no clear D gene. Germline V CDR1 and CDR2: SGHNT, YENEEA. The CDR3 has 15 amino acids. Trimming removed 4 bases from V and 5 bases from J, with 16 bases in between. The CDR3 protein is CASSSQSLDRDTQYF. The CDR3 DNA reads as TGTGCCAGCAGCTCTCAAAGCCTAGATCGAGATACGCAGTATTTT.

V usage is TRBV6-5 and J usage is TRBJ2-1; D perhaps matches TRBD1 (5 bases). This CDR3 contains 14 residues. CDR1 is MNHEY, CDR2 SVGAGI, per germline. With 0 bases removed from V and 12 bases from J, the gap between germline ends came to 15 bases. The CDR3 loop reads CASSYSFRGYGQFF. In nucleotides, the CDR3 is TGTGCCAGCAGTTACTCGTTTAGGGGATATGGGCAGTTCTTC.

Only one count was recorded for this clone. The V gene is TRBV28, the J gene TRBJ2-7, with D possibly being TRBD1 (6 bases). CDR3 length: 12 residues. Germline lookup yields CDR1 MDHEN and CDR2 SYDVKM. V gave up 7 bases and J gave up 4 bases, with 11 bases separating them. The DNA of the CDR3 is TGTGCCAGCACGGACAGAGCATACGAGCAGTACTTC. Protein: CASTDRAYEQYF.

The genes are TRBV29-1 and TRBJ2-3; TRBD2 matches at 8 bases. This CDR3 is built from 13 residues. CDR1 is SQVTM, CDR2 ANQGSEA, per germline. Germline trimming cut 4 bases from V and 1 base from J; bases unmatched to any gene: 1. CDR3 sequence (DNA): TGCAGCGTTGTACTAGCGGGCACAGATACGCAGTATTTT. This translates into CSVVLAGTDTQYF.

V usage is TRBV4-1 and J usage is TRBJ2-5; 8 bases agree with TRBD1. Germline lookup yields CDR1 MGHRA and CDR2 YSYEKL. This CDR3 has 15 amino acids. J was trimmed by 4 bases and V by 5 bases; bases with no gene match: 9. The chain's CDR3 is CASSYGRQGRETQYF. CDR3 DNA sequence: TGCGCCAGCAGCTATGGTCGACAGGGGCGAGAGACCCAGTACTTC.